The present TCR beta chain was sequenced within a study of blood T cell repertoires in COVID-19. The CDR3 loop spans 13 amino acids. Germline-derived CDR1 and CDR2 are SGHVS and FQNEAQ. Trimming stripped 5 bases from V and 1 base from J, with 8 bases between. Seattle participants joined during active infection and were tracked over time. Assay used: immunoSEQ multiplex PCR; TCRdb lists only in-frame clones, some missing. This sample yields more than 300,000 clones, of which about nine tenths are seen a single time; about 1.5% belongs to the top ten. This TCR was recovered from a woman in her twenties or thirties with COVID-19, enrolled during active disease. The rearrangement links TRBV7-8 to TRBJ1-2; D call uncertain. The specimen was peripheral blood. The CDR3 nucleotides read TGTGCCAGCAGCCCTGAGATTAACTATGGCTACACCTTC. The encoded protein is CASSPEINYGYTF.